One sample yielded the 3 T cell receptor beta chains listed below, sequenced in a study of human T cells and chemical hapten exposure. TCRdb itself ran the RACE reads through MiXCR, one entry per CDR3 protein. The table shows approximately 74,000 distinct CDR3 sequences, with 25% to 40% occurring only once. Time point of the sample: patch test 1, 2 weeks after DPC sensitization. Indicated treatment: therapeutic diphenylcyclopropenone sensitization with weekly scalp DPC. The sample was whole blood, taken in connection with sensitization to the hapten diphenylcyclopropenone (DPC). The receptor set was obtained from a man aged 40-49 years with alopecia areata. Some clones in this sample may be carry-over from other donors' samples.

This clonotype was counted between two and nine times. The chain carries TRBV4-3 and TRBJ2-7; D possibly corresponds to TRBD2 (6 bases). Between the trimmed V and J ends, which lost 6 bases and 6 bases, there was a span of 21 bases. The length of the CDR3 is 15 residues. Per germline, CDR1 LGHNA and CDR2 YSLEER. This chain's CDR3 is CASRTSSGSSGEQYF. The CDR3 DNA is TGCGCCAGCAGAACCTCGTCCGGTAGTAGCGGCGAGCAGTACTTC.

V usage is TRBV19 and J usage is TRBJ2-7; D could derive from TRBD1 or TRBD2 (5 bases each). This CDR3 has 12 amino acids. Germline values: CDR1 LNHDA, CDR2 SQIVND (reference sequence). Trimming pared 1 base from V and 9 bases from J, leaving 10 bases between. CDR3 DNA: TGTGCCAGTAGTATAGGGGACGGAGCGCAGTACTTC. Its protein is CASSIGDGAQYF.

The chain employs TRBV18 and TRBJ1-3, with D tentatively TRBD1 (5 bases). With 2 bases removed from V and 3 bases from J, the gap between germline ends came to 11 bases. The CDR3 extends over 15 amino acids. Germline assignment: CDR1 KGHSH and CDR2 LQKENI. The CDR3 loop is CASSPGGFGGNTIYF. CDR3 nucleotide sequence: TGTGCCAGCTCACCAGGGGGATTTGGTGGAAACACCATATATTTT.